This T cell receptor (beta chain) derives from a study of a mutant IDH1 vaccine in newly diagnosed glioma. In regard to this clone: Its antigen is not identified.

Described time point: week 5, during vaccination. Every vaccination contained 300 ug of the mutant IDH1 20-mer peptide and was paired with topical imiquimod. Germline V gives CDR1 SSHAT, CDR2 FNYEAQ (reference sequence). Trimming took 5 bases from V and 2 from J, leaving 10 bases between them. The CDR3 totals 15 residues. Measured with immunoSEQ multiplex PCR; TCRdb has only the in-frame clones, and not every one. Found here are 25,000 to 30,000 clones, approximately 80% of them singletons; the top ten hold about 8.4%. The chain employs TRBV7-7 and TRBJ2-6; D is ambiguous. The sequence was collected from a man between 40 and 49 years old with glioma. Source: PBMCs, taken from a glioma patient whose treatment included an IDH1 peptide vaccine. The CDR3 region is CASSPDAAGANVLTF. The CDR3 nucleotides read TGTGCCAGCAGCCCGGACGCAGCTGGGGCCAACGTCCTGACTTTC.